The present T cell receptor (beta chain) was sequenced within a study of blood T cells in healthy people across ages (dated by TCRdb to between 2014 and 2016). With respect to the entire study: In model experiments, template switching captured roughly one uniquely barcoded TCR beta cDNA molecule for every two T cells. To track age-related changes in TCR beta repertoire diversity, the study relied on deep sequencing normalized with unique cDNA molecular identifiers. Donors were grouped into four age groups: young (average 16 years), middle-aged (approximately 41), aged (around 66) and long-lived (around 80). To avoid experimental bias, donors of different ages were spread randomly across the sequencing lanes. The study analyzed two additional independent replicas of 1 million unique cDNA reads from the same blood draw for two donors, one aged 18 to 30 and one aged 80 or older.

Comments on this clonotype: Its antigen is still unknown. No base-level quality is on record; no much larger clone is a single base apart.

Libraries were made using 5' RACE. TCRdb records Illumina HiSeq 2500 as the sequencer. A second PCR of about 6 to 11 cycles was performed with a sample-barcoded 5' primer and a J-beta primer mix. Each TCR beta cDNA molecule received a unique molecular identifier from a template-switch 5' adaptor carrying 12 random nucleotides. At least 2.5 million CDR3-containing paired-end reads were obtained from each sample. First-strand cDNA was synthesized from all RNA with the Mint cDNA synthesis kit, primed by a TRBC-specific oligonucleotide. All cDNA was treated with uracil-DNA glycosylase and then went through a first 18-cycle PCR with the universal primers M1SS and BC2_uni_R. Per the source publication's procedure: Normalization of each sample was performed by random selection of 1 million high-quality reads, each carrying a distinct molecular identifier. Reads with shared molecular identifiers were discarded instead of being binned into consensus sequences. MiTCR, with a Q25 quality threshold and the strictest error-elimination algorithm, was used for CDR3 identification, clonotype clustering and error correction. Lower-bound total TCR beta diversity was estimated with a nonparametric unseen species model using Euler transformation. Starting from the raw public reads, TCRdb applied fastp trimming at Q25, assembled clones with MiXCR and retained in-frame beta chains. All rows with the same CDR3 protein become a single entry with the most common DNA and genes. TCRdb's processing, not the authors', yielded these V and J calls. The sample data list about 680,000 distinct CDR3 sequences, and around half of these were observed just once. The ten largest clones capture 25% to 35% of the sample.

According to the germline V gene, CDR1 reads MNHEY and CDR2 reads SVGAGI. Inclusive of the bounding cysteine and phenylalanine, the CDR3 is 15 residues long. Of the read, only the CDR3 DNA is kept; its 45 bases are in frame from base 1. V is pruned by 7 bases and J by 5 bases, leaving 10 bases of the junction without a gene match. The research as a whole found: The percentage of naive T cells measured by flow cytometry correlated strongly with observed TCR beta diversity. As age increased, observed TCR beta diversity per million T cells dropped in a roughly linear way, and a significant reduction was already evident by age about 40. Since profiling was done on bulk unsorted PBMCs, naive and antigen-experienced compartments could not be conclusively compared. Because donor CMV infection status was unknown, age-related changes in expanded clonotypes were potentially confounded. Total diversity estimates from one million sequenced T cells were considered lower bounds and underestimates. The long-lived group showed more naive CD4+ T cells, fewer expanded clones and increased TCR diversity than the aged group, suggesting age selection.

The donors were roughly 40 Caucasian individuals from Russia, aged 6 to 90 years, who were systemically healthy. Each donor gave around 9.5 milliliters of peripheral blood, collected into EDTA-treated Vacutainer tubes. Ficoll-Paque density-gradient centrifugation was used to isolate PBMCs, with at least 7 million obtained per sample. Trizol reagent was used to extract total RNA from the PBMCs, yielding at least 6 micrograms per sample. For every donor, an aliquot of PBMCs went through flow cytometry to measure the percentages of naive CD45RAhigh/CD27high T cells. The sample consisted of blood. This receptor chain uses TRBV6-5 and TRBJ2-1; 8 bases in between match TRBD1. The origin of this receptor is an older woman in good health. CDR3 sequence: CASKPTGEPHNEQFF. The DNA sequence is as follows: TGTGCCAGCAAGCCGACAGGGGAGCCCCACAATGAGCAGTTCTTC.